Following are 22 T cell receptor beta chains from one sample sequenced in a study of T cells in Graves' hyperthyroidism and ophthalmopathy. What was amplified from RNA transcripts were TCR beta CDR3 regions. RT-PCR in the first round (using the HTBI primer set) targeted the TCR CDR3. TCRdb reanalysed the multiplex PCR reads using MiXCR and keeps one entry per CDR3 protein. The repertoire holds about 500,000 distinct CDR3 sequences, with about 16% as singletons. The specimen sequenced was blood. All receptors derive from a woman aged 25 to 39 with Graves' ophthalmopathy.

The rearrangement links TRBV20-1 to TRBJ2-1; 13 bases are a match to TRBD2. In germline, CDR1 is DFQATT, CDR2 SNEGSKA (reference sequence). V gave up 0 bases and J gave up 8 bases; unmatched junction bases: 10. The CDR3 runs to 17 residues. In DNA, the CDR3 is TGCAGTGCTAGAGACGTTCGCGGACTAGCGGGAGACGATGAGCAGTTCTTC. Amino acid sequence: CSARDVRGLAGDDEQFF.

The chain is built from TRBV7-2 and TRBJ2-1, with D perhaps matching TRBD1 (6 bases). V was clipped by 9 bases and J by 1 base, with 10 bases between them. There are 13 residues in the CDR3. Germline loops: CDR1 SGHTA, CDR2 FQGNSA. The CDR3 protein is CASQGKSYNEQFF. In nucleotides, the CDR3 is TGTGCCAGTCAGGGGAAATCCTACAATGAGCAGTTCTTC. Supplemented by reference TRBV7-2 and TRBJ2-1, the full variable domain reads GAGVSQSPSNKVTEKGKDVELRCDPISGHTALYWYRQSLGQGLEFLIYFQGNSAPDKSGLPSDRFSAERTGGSVSTLTIQRTQQEDSAVYLCASQGKSYNEQFFGPGTRLTVL.

On this clonotype itself: Mismatch with germline at one junction end may stem from a read error. The rearrangement joins TRBV6-2 or TRBV6-3 to TRBJ2-7, with 8 bases that match TRBD2. CDR1 is MNHEY and CDR2 is SVGEGT in the germline V gene. This CDR3 contains 16 residues. CDR3 sequence (DNA): TGTGCCAGCAGTTACTCTCCGTCGGGACTAGGCGACGAGGAGTACTTC. Translating it yields CASSYSPSGLGDEEYF.

This clonotype was counted many times. J is TRBJ2-7 and V is TRBV27; 7 bases align to TRBD1. This CDR3 is 15 amino acids long. The germline gives CDR1 MNHEY, CDR2 SMNVEV (reference sequence). J was trimmed by 2 bases and V by 5 bases; bases with no gene match: 9. The CDR3 is CASSASGTDPYEQYF. CDR3 coding DNA: TGTGCCAGCAGTGCCTCCGGGACAGACCCCTACGAGCAGTACTTC.

This clonotype was counted only a few times. With a much larger clone just one base away, this may be a read error. V and J are TRBV28 and TRBJ1-1; 8 bases match TRBD1. The germline V gene encodes CDR1 MDHEN and CDR2 SYDVKM. The CDR3 totals 15 residues. J gave up 5 bases and V 7 bases, and 12 bases lay outside the gene matches. CDR3 protein: CASILGGQDSTEAFF. For the CDR3, the DNA is TGTGCCAGCATCCTAGGGGGACAGGATTCAACTGAAGCTTTCTTT.

This clonotype was seen at least ten times. The chain joins TRBV7-2 to TRBJ2-7, with D possibly matching TRBD2 (6 bases). This CDR3 region has 13 residues. Germline-derived CDR1 and CDR2 are SGHTA and FQGNSA. V was pared by 5 bases and J by 0 bases, with 8 bases between. The CDR3 loop is CASSVSGSYEQYF. The CDR3, as DNA: TGTGCCAGCAGCGTTAGCGGCTCCTACGAGCAGTACTTC.

The chain has TRBV15 and TRBJ2-2; no reliable D call. Looked up from germline, CDR1 is LNHNV and CDR2 is YYDKDF (reference sequence). The CDR3 is 15 amino acids. Trimming stripped 4 bases from V and 4 bases from J, with 13 bases between. The CDR3 DNA reads TGTGCCACCAGCACAGAAGGTGACATCACCGGGGAGCTGTTTTTT. This codes for CATSTEGDITGELFF.

To note about this clonotype: A much larger clone differs by one base, so this may be a read error. J is TRBJ2-7 and V is TRBV28; 9 bases line up with TRBD2. Per germline, CDR1 MDHEN and CDR2 SYDVKM. This CDR3 is 15 amino acids long. J was trimmed by 7 bases and V by 8 bases; bases with no gene match: 15. CDR3 sequence reads: CASGGGASVSNEQYF. In DNA, the CDR3 is TGTGCCAGCGGCGGGGGGGCTAGCGTGAGCAATGAGCAGTACTTC.

This clonotype has a count of ten or more. This chain joins TRBV12-3 or TRBV12-4 and TRBJ1-6, with 7 positions matching TRBD1. V shed 5 bases and J 9 bases; nucleotides not matched to a gene: 10. The CDR3 spans 15 residues. DNA for the CDR3: TGTGCCAGCAGTAATAACAGGGGATTGAGTTCACCCCTCCACTTT. It is translated as CASSNNRGLSSPLHF.

This clonotype appeared many times. The CDR3 spells CASSPRATGFLTEAFF. In DNA, the CDR3 is TGTGCCAGCAGTCCAAGGGCGACAGGGTTTTTGACTGAAGCTTTCTTT. The chain uses TRBV12-3 or TRBV12-4 and TRBJ1-1, with TRBD1 identical over 7 bases. V trimming: 5 bases; J trimming: 5 bases; junction bases outside the gene matches: 14. This CDR3 comprises 16 residues.

This clonotype appeared many times. The chain links TRBV18 to TRBJ2-6, with D hard to call. Between the trimmed V and J ends, which lost 2 bases and 4 bases, there was a span of 9 bases. Germline V gene sequence: CDR1 KGHSH, CDR2 LQKENI. This CDR3 region has 15 residues. CDR3 coding DNA: TGTGCCAGCTCACCAGGGAACTCCGGGGCCAACGTCCTGACTTTC. Translated: CASSPGNSGANVLTF.

The table lists this clonotype with many counts. This chain connects TRBV2 to TRBJ2-1; the D is unclear. Trimming pared 8 bases from V and 5 bases from J, leaving 19 bases between. The CDR3 is made up of 15 amino acids. The germline V gene has CDR1 SNHLY and CDR2 FYNNEI. The CDR3 nucleotides read TGTGCCAGCCGTAACCGAAGGGATCTAAACAATGAGCAGTTCTTC. Translated: CASRNRRDLNNEQFF.

The V call is TRBV4-1, the J call TRBJ2-2; weak D call: TRBD1 (6 bases). Germline V gene lookup returns CDR1 MGHRA and CDR2 YSYEKL. The CDR3 is 17 amino acids. V lost 4 bases and J lost 6, with 21 bases in between. The CDR3 here is CASSLIPQGWISGELFF. The CDR3 DNA reads TGCGCCAGCAGCCTTATACCGCAGGGGTGGATTTCCGGGGAGCTGTTTTTT.

The chain employs TRBV6-2 or TRBV6-3 and TRBJ2-2; TRBD2 aligns across 14 bases. V dropped 2 bases and J dropped 1; count of bases not matched to a gene: 6. The CDR3 has 19 amino acids. Germline V gives CDR1 MNHEY, CDR2 SVGEGT. CDR3 DNA sequence: TGTGCCAGCAGTTACCAACTTGGACTAGCGGGAGGGAACACCGGGGAGCTGTTTTTT. Its translation: CASSYQLGLAGGNTGELFF.

This clonotype was observed once. CDR3 loop: CASSYEAGSGELFF. CDR3 coding DNA: TGTGCCAGCAGTTACGAGGCTGGTTCCGGGGAGCTGTTTTTT. The gene calls are TRBV6-2 or TRBV6-3 and TRBJ2-2; D is unclear. Germline CDR1 is MNHEY and CDR2 is SVGEGT. The CDR3 extends over 14 amino acids. The V gene lost 2 bases and the J gene lost 6 bases, with 10 bases spanning the gap.

Note on this clonotype: Compared with germline, one end of the junction differs, possibly owing to a read error. V gene TRBV28 combines with J gene TRBJ2-5; the D is unclear. The CDR3 totals 15 residues. Germline V CDR1 and CDR2: MDHEN, SYDVKM. The CDR3 loop is CASIGERAPQEAQYF. The CDR3 DNA sequence: TGTGCCAGCATAGGAGAAAGGGCCCCCCAAGAGGCCCAGTACTTC.

This clonotype was seen a handful of times. The chain employs TRBV7-9 and TRBJ2-1; 9 positions agree with TRBD2. V trimming: 5 bases; J trimming: 5 bases; junction bases outside the gene matches: 4. Germline V gene lookup returns CDR1 SEHNR and CDR2 FQNEAQ (reference sequence). This CDR3 has 14 amino acids. CDR3 loop: CASSPGTSNNEQFF. In DNA, the CDR3 is TGTGCCAGCAGCCCGGGGACTAGCAACAATGAGCAGTTCTTC.

This clonotype showed up just a few times. The chain employs TRBV28 and TRBJ2-2; TRBD2 matches at 14 bases. Trimming at V came to 4 bases and at J to 9 bases, leaving 13 bases not matched to a gene. Germline V gene sequence: CDR1 MDHEN, CDR2 SYDVKM. The CDR3 has 18 amino acids. DNA for the CDR3: TGTGCCAGCAGTTCCCCCATGGGACTAGCGGGAGTTGGTTGGGAGCTGTTTTTT. Its protein is CASSSPMGLAGVGWELFF.

This rearrangement joins TRBV20-1 to TRBJ1-2; 11 bases line up with TRBD1. The junction had 21 bases not matched to a gene; V was cut back by 3 bases and J by 0 bases. The CDR3 contains 21 residues. Germline assignment: CDR1 DFQATT and CDR2 SNEGSKA (reference sequence). CDR3: CSASSRGQGALSSLANYGYTF. The DNA of the CDR3 is TGCAGTGCTAGTTCGAGAGGACAGGGGGCACTCTCGTCGTTAGCTAACTATGGCTACACCTTC.

This clonotype was counted many times. V and J are TRBV24-1 and TRBJ2-2, with 12 bases lining up with TRBD2. V lost 4 bases to trimming and J lost 4 bases; unmatched junction nucleotides: 0. This CDR3 has 15 amino acids. CDR1 is KGHDR and CDR2 is SFDVKD in the germline V gene. The CDR3 region is CATSELAGGTGELFF. CDR3 coding DNA: TGTGCCACCAGTGAACTAGCGGGGGGCACCGGGGAGCTGTTTTTT.

Ten or more counts support this clonotype. This chain uses TRBV11-2 with TRBJ2-1; D unresolved. The ends were cut back, 0 bases at V and 5 bases at J, with 5 bases in the middle. The germline gives CDR1 SGHAT, CDR2 FQNNGV. The CDR3 contains 13 residues. CDR3: CASSLDTHNEQFF. The CDR3 DNA reads as TGTGCCAGCAGCTTAGACACACACAATGAGCAGTTCTTC.

The chain carries TRBV4-3 and TRBJ2-1; TRBD2 agrees at 7 bases. With V trimmed by 3 bases and J by 5 bases, 10 bases remained unmatched. The CDR3 runs to 16 residues. Germline V gene data show CDR1 as LGHNA and CDR2 as YSLEER. In DNA form, the CDR3 reads TGCGCCAGCAGCCACAGTGTGGCTAGCGGAGACAATGAGCAGTTCTTC. Its translation is CASSHSVASGDNEQFF.